This T cell receptor (beta chain) appears in the sequencing data of a study of blood T cells in healthy people across ages. Total RNA amounts of at least 6 micrograms were extracted per sample. CDR3 size: 15 residues. CDR1 DFQATT and CDR2 SNEGSKA come from the germline V gene (reference sequence). V shed 0 bases, J shed 2 bases, and the junction held 2 bases outside the gene matches. Comment on this clonotype: Its specificity is not known.

Study outcomes and limitations: Donor CMV status, an unknown factor, possibly confounded changes in expanded clonotypes.

Sample-barcoded 5' priming and a J-beta primer mix drove a second PCR of about 6 to 12 cycles. Per-sample output comprised a minimum of 2.5 million paired-end reads containing CDR3. Each CDR3 protein gets one entry after TCRdb re-called the 5' RACE reads with MiXCR. The sample has 800,000 to 1,300,000 distinct CDR3 sequences; approximately 26% are singletons. The sample also formed part of further work on T cells of mothers and their children. That paper notes: Sample barcodes plus 2-4 random nucleotides came from the M1S primer.

The sequenced material came from blood. The rearrangement joins TRBV20-1 to TRBJ2-1; the match to TRBD2 covers 9 bases. This receptor was identified in a girl aged 2 to 10 in good health. The CDR3 loop reads CSARDQREAYNEQFF. CDR3 bases: TGCAGTGCTAGAGATCAGCGGGAGGCCTACAATGAGCAGTTCTTC.